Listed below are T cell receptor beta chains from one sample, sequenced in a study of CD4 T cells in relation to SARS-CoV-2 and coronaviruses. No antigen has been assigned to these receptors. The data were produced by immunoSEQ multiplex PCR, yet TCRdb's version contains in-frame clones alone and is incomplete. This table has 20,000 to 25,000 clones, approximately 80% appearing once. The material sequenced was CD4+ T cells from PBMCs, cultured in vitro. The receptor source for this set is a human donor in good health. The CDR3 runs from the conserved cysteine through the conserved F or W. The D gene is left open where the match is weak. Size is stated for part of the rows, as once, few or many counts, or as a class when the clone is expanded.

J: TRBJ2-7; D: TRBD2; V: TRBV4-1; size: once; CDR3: CASSQVASGNYEQYF
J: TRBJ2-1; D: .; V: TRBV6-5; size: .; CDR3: CASSLSRVAHNEQFF
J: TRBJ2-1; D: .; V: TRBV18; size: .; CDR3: CASSPSNRDIQQFF
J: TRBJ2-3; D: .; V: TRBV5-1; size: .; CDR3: CASSFRDTDTQYF
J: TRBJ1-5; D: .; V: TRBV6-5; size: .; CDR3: CASSYPQGKGNQPQHF
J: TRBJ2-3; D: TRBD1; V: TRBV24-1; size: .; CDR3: CATSRQGADTQYF
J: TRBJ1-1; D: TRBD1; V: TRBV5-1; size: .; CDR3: CASSPTGGYTEAFF
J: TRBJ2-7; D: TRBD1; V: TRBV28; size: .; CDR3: CASSLGTVEQYF
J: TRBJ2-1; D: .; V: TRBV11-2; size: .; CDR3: CASSPRLSDKLYNEQFF
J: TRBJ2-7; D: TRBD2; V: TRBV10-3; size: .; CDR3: CASLEGLADYEQYF
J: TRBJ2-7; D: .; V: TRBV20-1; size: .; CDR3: CSASSGIPYEQYF
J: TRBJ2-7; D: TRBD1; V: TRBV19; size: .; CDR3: CASSTTGGRHYEQYF
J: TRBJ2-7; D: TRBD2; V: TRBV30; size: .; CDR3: CAWGGESYEQYF
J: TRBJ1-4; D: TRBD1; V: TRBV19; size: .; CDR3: CASRPRGQGQANEKLFF
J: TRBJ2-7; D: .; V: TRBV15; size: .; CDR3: CATSTDSSYEQYF
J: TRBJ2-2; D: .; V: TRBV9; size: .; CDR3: CASSQRGSTGELFF
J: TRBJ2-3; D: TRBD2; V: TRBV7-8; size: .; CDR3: CASSLAPSGRADTQYF
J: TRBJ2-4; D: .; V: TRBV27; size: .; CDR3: CASSSPGQGVGIQYF
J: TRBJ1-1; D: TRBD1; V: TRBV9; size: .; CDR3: CASSPTGGSNTEAFF
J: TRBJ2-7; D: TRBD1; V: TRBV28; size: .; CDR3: CASRAGTGIYEQYF
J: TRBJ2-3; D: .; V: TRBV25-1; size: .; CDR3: CASSERLGGGDTQYF
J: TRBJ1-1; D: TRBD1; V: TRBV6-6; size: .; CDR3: CASSSAPGQGDTEAFF
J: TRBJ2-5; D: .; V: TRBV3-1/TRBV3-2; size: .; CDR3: CASSLSLARSETQYF
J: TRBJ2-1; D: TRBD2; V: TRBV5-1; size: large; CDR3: CASKGGGRALNEQFF
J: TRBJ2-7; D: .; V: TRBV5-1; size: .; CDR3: CASSFLIQSRNSYEQYF
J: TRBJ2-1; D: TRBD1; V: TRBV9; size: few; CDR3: CASSVGAGQGTYNEQFF
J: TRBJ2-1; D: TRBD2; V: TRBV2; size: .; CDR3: CASTEVGTSGITVGEQFF